This T cell receptor beta chain was recovered during a study of identical twins. TCRdb re-analysed the 5' RACE reads in MiXCR, keeping a single row per CDR3 protein. The sample lists about 520,000 distinct CDR3 sequences; less than 25% were seen once. The germline V gene encodes CDR1 SGHRS and CDR2 YFSETQ. Trimming took 1 base from V and 4 from J; bases not matched to a gene: 2. The CDR3 runs 16 residues. Healthy Caucasian individuals made up all the donors. The same data also contributed to another study, on T cells expressing NK-cell markers. That source notes: TCR beta repertoires came from sorted CD3+CD56+NKG2C+, CD3+CD56+NKG2C- and CD3+CD56-NKG2C+ T cells. Seropositivity for HCMV was found in most of the eight sequenced donors, with one seronegative.

The receptor was isolated from a woman younger than 35 in good health. The specimen was CD4+ T cells sorted from blood. The chain links TRBV5-1 to TRBJ2-5, with TRBD2 matching 15 bases. The CDR3 sequence: CASSLRTSGGGETQYF. The CDR3 DNA follows: TGCGCCAGCAGCTTGAGGACTAGCGGGGGGGGAGAGACCCAGTACTTC.